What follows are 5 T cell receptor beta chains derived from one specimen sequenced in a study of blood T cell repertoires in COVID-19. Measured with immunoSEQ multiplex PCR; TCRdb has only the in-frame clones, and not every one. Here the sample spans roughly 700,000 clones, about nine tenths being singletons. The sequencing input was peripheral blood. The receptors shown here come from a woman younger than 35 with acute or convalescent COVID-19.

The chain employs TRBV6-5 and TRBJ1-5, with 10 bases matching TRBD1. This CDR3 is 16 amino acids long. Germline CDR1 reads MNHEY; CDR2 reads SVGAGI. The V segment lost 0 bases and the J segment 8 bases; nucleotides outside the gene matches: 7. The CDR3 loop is CASSYSQRQGAKPQHF. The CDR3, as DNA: TGTGCCAGCAGTTACTCCCAACGACAGGGGGCTAAGCCCCAGCATTTT.

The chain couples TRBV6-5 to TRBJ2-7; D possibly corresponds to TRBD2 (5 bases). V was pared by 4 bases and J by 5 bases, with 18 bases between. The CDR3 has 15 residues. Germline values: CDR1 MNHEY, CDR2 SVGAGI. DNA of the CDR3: TGTGCCAGCAGTTGGGATGTTAGCGCCCGCGACGAGCAGTACTTC. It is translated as CASSWDVSARDEQYF.

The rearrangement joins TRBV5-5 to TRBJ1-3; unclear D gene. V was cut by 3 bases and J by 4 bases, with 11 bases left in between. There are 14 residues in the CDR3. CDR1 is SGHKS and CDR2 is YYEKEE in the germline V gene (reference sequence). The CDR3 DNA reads TGTGCCAGCAGCTCCCCGGGAGTCGGAAACACCATATATTTT. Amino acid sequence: CASSSPGVGNTIYF.

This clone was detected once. CDR3 sequence (DNA): TGTGCCTGGAGTCCAGGGGGCGAGCAGTACTTC. Translated, it gives CAWSPGGEQYF. This chain connects TRBV30 to TRBJ2-7, with 7 bases fitting TRBD1. The CDR3 consists of 11 residues. V lost 2 bases, J lost 6 bases, and 1 base stayed unmatched. Germline V gene sequence: CDR1 GTSNPN, CDR2 SVGIG (reference sequence).

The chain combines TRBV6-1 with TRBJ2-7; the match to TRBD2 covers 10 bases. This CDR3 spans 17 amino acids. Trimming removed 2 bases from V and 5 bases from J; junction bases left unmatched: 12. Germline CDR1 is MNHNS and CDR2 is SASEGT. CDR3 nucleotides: TGTGCCAGCAGTGAAAGTAGCGGGGGGCCGTTATTCAACGAGCAGTACTTC. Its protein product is CASSESSGGPLFNEQYF.